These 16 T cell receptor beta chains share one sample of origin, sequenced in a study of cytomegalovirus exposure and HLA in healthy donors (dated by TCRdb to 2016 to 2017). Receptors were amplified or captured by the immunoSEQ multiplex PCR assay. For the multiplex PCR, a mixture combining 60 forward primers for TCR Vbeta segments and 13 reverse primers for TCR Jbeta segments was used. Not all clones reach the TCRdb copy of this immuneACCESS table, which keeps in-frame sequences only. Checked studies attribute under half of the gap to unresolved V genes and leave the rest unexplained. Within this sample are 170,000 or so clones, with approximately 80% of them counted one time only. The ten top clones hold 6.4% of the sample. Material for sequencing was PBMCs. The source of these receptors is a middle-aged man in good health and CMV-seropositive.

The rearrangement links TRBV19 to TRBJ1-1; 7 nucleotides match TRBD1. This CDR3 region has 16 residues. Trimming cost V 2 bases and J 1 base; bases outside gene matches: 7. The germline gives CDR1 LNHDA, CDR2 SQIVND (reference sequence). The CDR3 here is CASSIFGRTGNTEAFF. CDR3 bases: TGTGCCAGTAGTATATTTGGGCGGACAGGGAACACTGAAGCTTTCTTT.

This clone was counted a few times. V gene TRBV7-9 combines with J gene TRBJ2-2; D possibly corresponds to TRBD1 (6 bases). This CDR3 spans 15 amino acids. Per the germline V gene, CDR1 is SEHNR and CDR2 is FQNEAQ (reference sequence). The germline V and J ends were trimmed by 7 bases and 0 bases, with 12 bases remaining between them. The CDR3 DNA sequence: TGTGCCAGCACCCGACAGGAGGCGAACACCGGGGAGCTGTTTTTT. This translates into CASTRQEANTGELFF.

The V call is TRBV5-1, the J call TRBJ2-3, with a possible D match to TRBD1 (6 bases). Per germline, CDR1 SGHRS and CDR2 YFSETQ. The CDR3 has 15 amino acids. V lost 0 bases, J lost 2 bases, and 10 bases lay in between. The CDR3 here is CASSLGDRFTDTQYF. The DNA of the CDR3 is TGCGCCAGCAGCTTGGGAGACAGGTTCACAGATACGCAGTATTTT.

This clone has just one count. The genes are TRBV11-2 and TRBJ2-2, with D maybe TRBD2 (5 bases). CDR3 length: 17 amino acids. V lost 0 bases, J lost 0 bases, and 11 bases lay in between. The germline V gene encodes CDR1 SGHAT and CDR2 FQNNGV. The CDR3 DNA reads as TGTGCCAGCAGCTTAGATCTCCCGGGGACGAACACCGGGGAGCTGTTTTTT. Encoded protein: CASSLDLPGTNTGELFF.

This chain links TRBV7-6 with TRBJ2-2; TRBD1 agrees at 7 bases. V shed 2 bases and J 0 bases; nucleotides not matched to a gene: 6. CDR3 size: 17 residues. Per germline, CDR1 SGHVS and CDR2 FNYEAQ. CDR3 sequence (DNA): TGTGCCAGCAGCTTACCTGGACAGGCCGCGAACACCGGGGAGCTGTTTTTT. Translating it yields CASSLPGQAANTGELFF. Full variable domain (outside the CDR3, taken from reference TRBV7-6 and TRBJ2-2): GAGVSQSPRYKVTKRGQDVALRCDPISGHVSLYWYRQALGQGPEFLTYFNYEAQQDKSGLPNDRFSAERPEGSISTLTIQRTEQRDSAMYRCASSLPGQAANTGELFFGEGSRLTVL.

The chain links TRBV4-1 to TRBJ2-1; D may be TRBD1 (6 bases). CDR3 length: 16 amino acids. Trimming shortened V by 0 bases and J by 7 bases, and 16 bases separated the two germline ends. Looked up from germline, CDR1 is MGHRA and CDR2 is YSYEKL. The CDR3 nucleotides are TGCGCCAGCAGCCAAGACGGACAGCTCGGAAGGAATGAGCAGTTCTTC. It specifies CASSQDGQLGRNEQFF.

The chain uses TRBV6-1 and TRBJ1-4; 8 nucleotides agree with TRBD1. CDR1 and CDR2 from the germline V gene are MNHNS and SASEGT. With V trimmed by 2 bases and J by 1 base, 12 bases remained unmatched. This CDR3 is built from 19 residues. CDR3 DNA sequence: TGTGCCAGCAGTGAAAGGATCCCAGGGGGCCTTGGAACTAATGAAAAACTGTTTTTT. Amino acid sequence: CASSERIPGGLGTNEKLFF.

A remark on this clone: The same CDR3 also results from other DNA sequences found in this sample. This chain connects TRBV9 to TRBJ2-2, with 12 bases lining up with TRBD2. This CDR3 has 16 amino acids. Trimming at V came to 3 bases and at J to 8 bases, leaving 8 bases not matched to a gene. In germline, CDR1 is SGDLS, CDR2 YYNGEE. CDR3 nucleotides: TGTGCCAGCAGCGCTAGCGGGAGGGCCCCGGCTGGGGAGCTGTTTTTT. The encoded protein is CASSASGRAPAGELFF.

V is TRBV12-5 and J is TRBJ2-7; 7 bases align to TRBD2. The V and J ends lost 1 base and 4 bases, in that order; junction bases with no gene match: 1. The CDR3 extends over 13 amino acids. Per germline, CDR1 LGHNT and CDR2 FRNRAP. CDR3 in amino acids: CASGLAGGYEQYV. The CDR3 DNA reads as TGTGCTAGTGGTTTGGCCGGGGGGTACGAGCAGTACGTC.

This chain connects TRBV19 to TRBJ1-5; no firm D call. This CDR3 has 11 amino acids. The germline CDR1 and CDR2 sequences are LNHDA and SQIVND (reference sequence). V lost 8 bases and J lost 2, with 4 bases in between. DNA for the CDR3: TGTGCCAGTCGGGGCAATCAGCCCCAGCATTTT. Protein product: CASRGNQPQHF.

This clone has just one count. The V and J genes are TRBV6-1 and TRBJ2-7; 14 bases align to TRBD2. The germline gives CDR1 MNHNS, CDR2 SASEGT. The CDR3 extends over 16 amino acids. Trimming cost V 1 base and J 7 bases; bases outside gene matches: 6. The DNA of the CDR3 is TGTGCCAGCAGTGAAGGACTAGCGGGAGGGCCGTGGGAGCAGTACGTC. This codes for CASSEGLAGGPWEQYV.

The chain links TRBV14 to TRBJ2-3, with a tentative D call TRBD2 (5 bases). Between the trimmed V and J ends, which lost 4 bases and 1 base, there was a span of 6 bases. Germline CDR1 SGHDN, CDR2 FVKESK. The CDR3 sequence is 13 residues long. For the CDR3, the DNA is TGTGCCAGCAGCCGGCGGGGCACAGATACGCAGTATTTT. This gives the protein CASSRRGTDTQYF. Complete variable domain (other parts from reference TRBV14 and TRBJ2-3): EAGVTQFPSHSVIEKGQTVTLRCDPISGHDNLYWYRRVMGKEIKFLLHFVKESKQDESGMPNNRFLAERTGGTYSTLKVQPAELEDSGVYFCASSRRGTDTQYFGPGTRLTVL.

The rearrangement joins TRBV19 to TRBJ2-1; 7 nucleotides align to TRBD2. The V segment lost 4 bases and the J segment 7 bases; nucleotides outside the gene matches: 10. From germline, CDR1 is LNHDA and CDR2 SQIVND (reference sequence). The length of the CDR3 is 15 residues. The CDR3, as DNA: TGTGCCAGTAGTAGGGACGGCGGGAGAGAAAATGAGCAGTTCTTC. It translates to CASSRDGGRENEQFF.

The CDR3 reads CASKREVAGELFF. CDR3 nucleotide sequence: TGCGCCAGCAAGAGGGAGGTGGCCGGGGAGCTGTTTTTT. The chain combines TRBV5-1 with TRBJ2-2, with D possibly matching TRBD2 (6 bases). Germline CDR1 is SGHRS and CDR2 is YFSETQ. The CDR3 consists of 13 residues. Trimming stripped 6 bases from V and 6 bases from J, with 12 bases between.

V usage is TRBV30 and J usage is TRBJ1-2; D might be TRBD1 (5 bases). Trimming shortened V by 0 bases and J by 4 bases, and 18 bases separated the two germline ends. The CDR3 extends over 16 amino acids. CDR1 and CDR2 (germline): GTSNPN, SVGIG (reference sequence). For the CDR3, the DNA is TGTGCCTGGAGTGTACACTCGGGGGGGAGGTCCTATGGCTACACCTTC. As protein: CAWSVHSGGRSYGYTF.

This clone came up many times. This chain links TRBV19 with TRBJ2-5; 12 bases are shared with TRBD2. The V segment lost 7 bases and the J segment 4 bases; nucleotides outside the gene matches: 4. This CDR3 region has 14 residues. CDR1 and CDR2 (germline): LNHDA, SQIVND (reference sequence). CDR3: CASKPSGRGETQYF. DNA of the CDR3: TGTGCCAGTAAGCCTAGCGGGAGGGGAGAGACCCAGTACTTC. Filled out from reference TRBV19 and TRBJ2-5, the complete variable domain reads DGGITQSPKYLFRKEGQNVTLSCEQNLNHDAMYWYRQDPGQGLRLIYYSQIVNDFQKGDIAEGYSVSREKKESFPLTVTSAQKNPTAFYLCASKPSGRGETQYFGPGTRLLVL.